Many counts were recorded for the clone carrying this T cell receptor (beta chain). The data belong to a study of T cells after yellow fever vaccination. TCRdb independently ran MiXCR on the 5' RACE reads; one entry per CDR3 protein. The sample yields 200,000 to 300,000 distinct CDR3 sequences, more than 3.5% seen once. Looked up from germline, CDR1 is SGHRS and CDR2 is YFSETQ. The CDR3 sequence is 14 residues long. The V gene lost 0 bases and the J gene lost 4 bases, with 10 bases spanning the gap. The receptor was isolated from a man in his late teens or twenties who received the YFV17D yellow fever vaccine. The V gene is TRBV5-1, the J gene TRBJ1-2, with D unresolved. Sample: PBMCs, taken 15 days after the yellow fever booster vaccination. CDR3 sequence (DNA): TGCGCCAGCAGCTTGGGGGCAGAGAGCTATGGCTACACCTTC. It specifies CASSLGAESYGYTF.